These T cell receptor beta chains were read from a single sample in a study of blood T cell repertoires in COVID-19. The protocol was immunoSEQ multiplex PCR, while the TCRdb copy is restricted to in-frame clones and leaves out a portion. The sample has about 270,000 clones; about 91% are singletons. Sequencing was done on a sample of PBMCs or T cells enriched from blood (not recorded which). The source is a woman aged 40 to 50 with acute COVID-19. Each CDR3 is given with its conserved first and last residue. Each record gives: J gene, D gene, V gene, clone size, CDR3 protein, CDR3 DNA. A D gene is named only where the DNA matches it firmly. A row's size may be missing; if present it is once, few, many or a size class.

TRBJ1-3,-,TRBV9,-,CASSVSRAGNTIYF,TGTGCCAGCAGCGTGAGCAGGGCGGGAAACACCATATATTTT
TRBJ2-7,TRBD2,TRBV2,-,CASSEGLAGGLRYEQYF,TGTGCCAGCAGTGAAGGACTAGCGGGAGGGCTAAGATACGAGCAGTACTTC
TRBJ2-7,-,TRBV11-1,-,CASRPQETYEQYF,TGTGCCAGCAGACCACAGGAGACCTACGAGCAGTACTTC
TRBJ2-1,-,TRBV9,-,CASSAFFAEGDNEQFF,TGTGCCAGCAGCGCTTTTTTCGCGGAGGGCGACAATGAGCAGTTCTTC
TRBJ2-7,-,TRBV9,-,CASSKWTGSYEQYF,TGTGCCAGCAGCAAATGGACTGGCTCCTACGAGCAGTACTTC
TRBJ1-5,TRBD1,TRBV5-1,-,CASSLEQGADQPQHF,TGCGCCAGCAGCTTGGAACAGGGGGCAGACCAGCCCCAGCATTTT
TRBJ2-3,TRBD2,TRBV10-1,-,CASSVAGGTDTQYF,TGCGCCAGCAGTGTTGCGGGGGGCACAGATACGCAGTATTTT
TRBJ2-2,TRBD2,TRBV28,-,CASIPSGYTGELFF,TGTGCCAGCATCCCTAGCGGGTACACCGGGGAGCTGTTTTTT
TRBJ2-5,TRBD1,TRBV6-5,-,CASSWGTEYQETQYF,TGTGCCAGCAGTTGGGGGACAGAATACCAAGAGACCCAGTACTTC
TRBJ1-3,TRBD1,TRBV13,-,CASSSGQSGNTIYF,TGTGCCAGCAGCTCGGGACAGTCTGGAAACACCATATATTTT
TRBJ2-7,-,TRBV27,-,CASSWLSRSEQYF,TGTGCCAGCAGCTGGCTTTCCCGCAGCGAGCAGTACTTC
TRBJ1-5,-,TRBV12-3/TRBV12-4,-,CASSFRVNQPQHF,TGTGCCAGCAGTTTTCGAGTAAATCAGCCCCAGCATTTT
TRBJ1-1,-,TRBV6-1,few,CASSEAAGTEAFF,TGTGCCAGCAGTGAAGCGGCGGGGACTGAAGCTTTCTTT
TRBJ2-1,-,TRBV24-1,-,CATSVGSNYEQFF,TGTGCCACCAGTGTGGGGAGCAACTATGAGCAGTTCTTC
TRBJ2-2,TRBD1,TRBV3-1/TRBV3-2,-,CASSIRDRENTGELFF,TGTGCCAGCAGCATACGGGACAGGGAGAACACCGGGGAGCTGTTTTTT
TRBJ1-1,TRBD1,TRBV18,-,CASSPRQGNTEAFF,TGTGCCAGCTCACCTCGACAGGGGAACACTGAAGCTTTCTTT
TRBJ2-7,-,TRBV10-3,-,CAISERTASSYEQYF,TGTGCCATCAGTGAGAGGACAGCAAGCTCCTACGAGCAGTACTTC
TRBJ1-1,TRBD1,TRBV11-2,once,CASSFSGTGGGNTEAFF,TGTGCCAGCAGCTTCTCCGGGACAGGGGGCGGTAACACTGAAGCTTTCTTT
TRBJ2-7,-,TRBV28,-,CASSKIGAGRTYEQYF,TGTGCCAGCAGCAAAATTGGGGCAGGACGGACCTACGAGCAGTACTTC
TRBJ2-1,-,TRBV19,-,CASSYSYNEQFF,TGTGCCAGTAGTTACTCCTACAATGAGCAGTTCTTC
TRBJ1-1,TRBD1,TRBV6-5,-,CAIRYRDRDEAFF,TGTGCCATAAGATACCGGGACAGAGATGAAGCTTTCTTT
TRBJ1-5,-,TRBV27,-,CASSLYAGAKNQPQHF,TGTGCCAGCAGTTTATACGCGGGCGCAAAGAATCAGCCCCAGCATTTT
TRBJ1-1,-,TRBV25-1,-,CASSEARGNTEAFF,TGTGCCAGCAGTGAGGCCAGGGGAAACACTGAAGCTTTCTTT
TRBJ1-1,TRBD1,TRBV19,-,CASSLKAGTGTTEAFF,TGTGCCAGTAGTTTAAAGGCCGGGACAGGGACAACTGAAGCTTTCTTT
TRBJ2-1,TRBD2,TRBV20-1,-,CSASIAGGLNEQFF,TGCAGTGCTAGTATTGCGGGAGGGCTTAATGAGCAGTTCTTC
TRBJ1-5,-,TRBV24-1,-,CATSVQGPNQPQHF,TGTGCCACCAGTGTACAGGGTCCCAATCAGCCCCAGCATTTT
TRBJ2-7,TRBD1,TRBV3-1/TRBV3-2,few,CASSQAPGQGYEQYF,TGTGCCAGCAGCCAGGCTCCGGGACAGGGGTACGAGCAGTACTTC
TRBJ2-7,TRBD1,TRBV12-3/TRBV12-4,-,CASRHGQVDEQYF,TGTGCCAGCAGACATGGACAGGTGGACGAGCAGTACTTC
TRBJ2-1,-,TRBV6-2/TRBV6-3,-,CASSYPPAYNEQFF,TGTGCCAGCAGTTATCCCCCAGCCTACAATGAGCAGTTCTTC
TRBJ1-1,TRBD1,TRBV7-2,-,CASSPRTGSTEAFF,TGTGCCAGCAGCCCTAGGACAGGGAGCACTGAAGCTTTCTTT
TRBJ1-2,TRBD1,TRBV5-6,-,CASSPGQGGHYGYTF,TGTGCCAGCAGCCCAGGACAGGGGGGTCACTATGGCTACACCTTC
TRBJ2-5,-,TRBV4-1,once,CASSPSLGGPKYF,TGCGCCAGCAGCCCCTCCCTCGGAGGGCCTAAGTACTTC
TRBJ2-7,-,TRBV21-1,-,CASSPQRDRVRNEQYF,TGTGCCAGCAGCCCTCAGAGGGACAGGGTCCGCAACGAGCAGTACTTC